The 3 T cell receptor beta chains below all came from one sample that was sequenced in a study of cytomegalovirus exposure and HLA in healthy donors. The PCR employed 60 Vbeta primers together with 13 Jbeta primers. Some clones are missing from TCRdb's copy, which holds only in-frame ones; the method was immunoSEQ multiplex PCR. The sample comprises 99,000 or so clones, around 80% of which are singletons, and 6.1% rests with the top ten. The specimen sequenced was PBMCs. These receptor sequences come from a man between 18 and 35 years old in good health and CMV-seronegative.

The chain carries TRBV4-3 and TRBJ2-7, with 12 bases identical to TRBD1. After removal of 0 bases from V and 7 bases from J, the junction contained 4 bases not matched to a gene. Germline V gives CDR1 LGHNA, CDR2 YSLEER. CDR3 length: 15 residues. In nucleotides, the CDR3 is TGCGCCAGCAGCCAAGAGGGACAGGGGGCTCGGGAGCAGTACTTC. Translated: CASSQEGQGAREQYF.

This chain joins TRBV9 and TRBJ2-7; possibly TRBD1 for D (6 bases). Germline V gene sequence: CDR1 SGDLS, CDR2 YYNGEE. The CDR3 has 15 residues. The V gene lost 4 bases and the J gene lost 0 bases, with 14 bases spanning the gap. The chain's CDR3 is CASSQGQTYSYEQYF. The CDR3 DNA follows: TGTGCCAGCAGCCAAGGACAGACTTACTCCTACGAGCAGTACTTC.

The V call is TRBV11-1, the J call TRBJ2-1, with no clear D. The CDR3 covers 16 residues. CDR1 and CDR2 (germline): SGHAT, FQDESV (reference sequence). The V end was cut by 4 bases, the J end by 0 bases, with 13 bases between. This chain's CDR3 is CASSSLGVSSYNEQFF. DNA of the CDR3: TGTGCCAGCAGCTCCTTGGGCGTTAGCTCCTACAATGAGCAGTTCTTC.